The entry that follows covers one T cell receptor beta chain sequence. This CDR3 comprises 16 residues. The germline V gene has CDR1 SGHNT and CDR2 YENEEA. With 5 bases removed from V and 0 bases from J, the gap between germline ends came to 16 bases. These data are taken from a study of TIL therapy for anti-PD-1-resistant metastatic lung cancer. Time point denoted: pre-treatment sample, taken before nivolumab and TIL therapy. Most excised metastases sampled were pleural nodules or supraclavicular lymph nodes. The libraries were made with immunoSEQ v3. Profiling relied on immunoSEQ multiplex PCR, and the TCRdb table lists in-frame clones only, not all of them. The sample holds some 5,200 clones, roughly 64% seen once.

The source is a man between 65 and 79 years old with non-small cell lung cancer. The chain recombines TRBV11-3 with TRBJ2-5; a weak D match, TRBD2 (5 bases). Sequences were derived from tumor tissue, sampled at baseline. CDR3 residues: CASSQGTGTYQETQYF. The CDR3 DNA reads as TGTGCCAGCAGCCAAGGTACGGGAACTTACCAAGAGACCCAGTACTTC.